This TCR beta chain was profiled in a study of blood T cells in healthy people across ages. Findings of the study overall: Unsorted PBMCs blocked a conclusive comparison of naive and antigen-experienced cells. Diversity of TCR beta per million T cells declined in a roughly linear way with age. Because donor CMV status was unknown, expanded clonotype changes were possibly confounded.

Through a sample-barcoded 5' primer and a J-beta primer mix, a second PCR was run for roughly 7 to 11 cycles. The template-switch adaptor, which had 12 random nucleotides, put a tag on each cDNA molecule. TCRdb re-called the 5' RACE reads through MiXCR, storing one row per CDR3 protein. The data show 910,000 or so distinct CDR3 sequences, 45% to 60% seen once. Comment on this clonotype: The target antigen is unknown.

The sample taken for sequencing was blood. The TCR sequence derives from a woman in her sixties in good health.

CDR3 nucleotide sequence: TGTGCCATCAGACACCCTCGCAGCGACGGTCACTACGAGCAGTACTTC. Translation: CAIRHPRSDGHYEQYF. The V call is TRBV10-3, the J call TRBJ2-7; no firm D call. CDR1 is ENHRY and CDR2 is SYGVKD in the germline V gene. There are 16 residues in the CDR3. The V end lost 6 bases, the J end lost 3 bases, and 21 bases lay between the germline ends.